What follows is one T cell receptor beta chain and its context. Its specificity is not known. This record belongs to a study of cytomegalovirus exposure and HLA in healthy donors. The study's findings and limits: It is likely that the observed cluster of highly shared sequence variants was a sequencing artifact. A later look showed TCR association rates differing by HLA locus, highest for DRB1 and lowest for HLA-C.

Germline lookup yields CDR1 SGHRS and CDR2 YFSETQ. There are 15 residues in the CDR3. V lost 0 bases, J lost 7 bases, and 6 bases stayed unmatched. The PCR was carried out with 60 Vbeta primers and 13 Jbeta primers. Assay: immunoSEQ multiplex PCR; the TCRdb copy retains only in-frame clones and omits some. The table shows around 90,000 clones, with roughly 60% occurring only once. V gene TRBV5-1 combines with J gene TRBJ1-5; 8 bases map to TRBD1. The clonotype originates from a human donor in good health. Material: PBMCs. The CDR3 DNA sequence: TGCGCCAGCAGCTTGGGAGGGACAGGTGACCAGCCCCAGCATTTT. This codes for CASSLGGTGDQPQHF.